The 27 T cell receptor beta chains presented below share a single source sample, sequenced in a study of T cell repertoires in cytomegalovirus infection. TCRdb passed the reads through MiXCR, listing each CDR3 protein once. The table has some 200,000 distinct CDR3 sequences, approximately 38% seen once. Which antigens these TCRs recognize remains unknown. The sample consisted of CD8+ T cells from cultured PBMCs, taken from culture after CMV antigen stimulation. These receptors originate from a human donor in good health (CMV status not recorded). Some clones in this sample may be carry-over from other donors' samples.

V and J are TRBV5-1 and TRBJ1-2; TRBD1 matches 10 bases. The trim removed 3 bases at V and 7 bases at J, leaving 9 bases unmatched. The germline V gene has CDR1 SGHRS and CDR2 YFSETQ. The CDR3 runs to 15 residues. CDR3 DNA sequence: TGCGCCAGCAGCTGGTCCGGGACAGGGGCTCGTGGCTACACCTTC. Its protein is CASSWSGTGARGYTF.

The chain combines TRBV20-1 with TRBJ2-1; 11 bases match TRBD1. Trimming took 0 bases from V and 6 from J; bases not matched to a gene: 4. Germline CDR1 reads DFQATT; CDR2 reads SNEGSKA (reference sequence). The CDR3 is 15 residues long. CDR3 coding DNA: TGCAGTGCTAGAGATCGGGACAGGGGGATCAATGAGCAGTTCTTC. Translated: CSARDRDRGINEQFF.

The chain uses TRBV9 and TRBJ2-5, with 7 bases fitting TRBD2. Germline values: CDR1 SGDLS, CDR2 YYNGEE. The CDR3 has 15 residues. V shed 1 base, J shed 1 base, and the junction held 4 bases outside the gene matches. The CDR3 reads CASSVSGGIQETQYF. CDR3 sequence (DNA): TGTGCCAGCAGCGTATCCGGGGGGATCCAAGAGACCCAGTACTTC.

This clonotype has more than one count but fewer than ten. CDR3: CASSSQLGSRRTQETQYF. CDR3 nucleotide sequence: TGTGCCAGCAGCTCCCAACTGGGGTCTAGACGGACCCAAGAGACCCAGTACTTC. This chain uses TRBV7-2 with TRBJ2-5; no definite D call. Germline assignment: CDR1 SGHTA and CDR2 FQGNSA. The CDR3 extends over 18 amino acids. Trimming removed 4 bases at V and 1 base at J, with 22 bases between.

The rearrangement uses TRBV24-1 and TRBJ2-5; D not certain. V gave up 2 bases and J gave up 5 bases, with 5 bases separating them. The CDR3 length is 12 residues. Per the germline V gene, CDR1 is KGHDR and CDR2 is SFDVKD. The CDR3 reads CATSDYGETQYF. Here the CDR3 DNA reads TGTGCCACCAGTGATTACGGGGAGACCCAGTACTTC.

The chain couples TRBV7-6 to TRBJ2-2, with D perhaps given as TRBD1 or TRBD2 (5 bases each). Trimming took off 6 bases at V and 2 bases at J, with 16 bases between the two ends. CDR1 is SGHVS and CDR2 is FNYEAQ in the germline V gene. The CDR3 sequence is 16 residues long. CDR3 sequence (DNA): TGTGCCAGCAGAGGGGTGAGAGGGATTAACACCGGGGAGCTGTTTTTT. Protein product: CASRGVRGINTGELFF.

The chain is built from TRBV9 and TRBJ1-4; D uncertain. V lost 7 bases to trimming and J lost 8 bases, with 9 bases between them. Germline V CDR1 and CDR2: SGDLS, YYNGEE. This CDR3 has 11 residues. CDR3 region: CASGTVEKLFF. DNA for the CDR3: TGTGCCAGCGGAACGGTCGAAAAACTGTTTTTT.

This clonotype was seen repeatedly, ten times or more. The chain carries TRBV7-2 and TRBJ2-1; 10 bases are a match to TRBD2. The V segment lost 5 bases and the J segment 1 base; nucleotides outside the gene matches: 5. The length of the CDR3 is 16 residues. CDR1 and CDR2 (germline): SGHTA, FQGNSA. Written as DNA, the CDR3 is TGTGCCAGCAGCCGTAGCGGGGGGTATTCCTACAATGAGCAGTTCTTC. This gives the protein CASSRSGGYSYNEQFF.

This clonotype occurred a few times. This chain connects TRBV11-2 to TRBJ2-3; 10 bases align to TRBD2. The length of the CDR3 is 17 residues. Germline CDR1 reads SGHAT; CDR2 reads FQNNGV. Trimming took 2 bases from V and 6 from J; bases not matched to a gene: 11. CDR3 DNA sequence: TGTGCCAGCAGCTTACCTCCTACTAGCGGGAAGAGGGATACGCAGTATTTT. As protein: CASSLPPTSGKRDTQYF.

V usage is TRBV9 and J usage is TRBJ2-1; 7 bases match TRBD1. The CDR3 extends over 15 amino acids. V lost 4 bases, J lost 4 bases, and 8 bases stayed unmatched. CDR1 is SGDLS, CDR2 YYNGEE, per germline. The chain's CDR3 is CASSPTGEYYNEQFF. In DNA form, the CDR3 reads TGTGCCAGCAGCCCCACAGGGGAATATTACAATGAGCAGTTCTTC.

This sequence joins TRBV7-3 and TRBJ2-3, with 9 positions matching TRBD2. The CDR3 sequence is 18 residues long. J gave up 1 base and V 5 bases, and 13 bases lay outside the gene matches. CDR1 and CDR2 (germline): SGHTA, FQGTGA. The CDR3 loop is CASSPRGAGGPGTDTQYF. The CDR3 DNA follows: TGTGCCAGCAGCCCTAGGGGCGCGGGAGGGCCTGGCACAGATACGCAGTATTTT.

J is TRBJ2-3 and V is TRBV7-9; 12 nucleotides line up with TRBD2. V shed 4 bases, J shed 4 bases, and the junction held 9 bases outside the gene matches. The CDR3 loop spans 17 amino acids. Germline V gene sequence: CDR1 SEHNR, CDR2 FQNEAQ (reference sequence). As DNA, the CDR3 is TGTGCCAGCAGCTATTTCACTAGCGGGGGGTTCGCAGATACGCAGTATTTT. This gives the protein CASSYFTSGGFADTQYF. Full variable domain (missing parts from reference TRBV7-9 and TRBJ2-3): DTGVSQNPRHKITKRGQNVTFRCDPISEHNRLYWYRQTLGQGPEFLTYFQNEAQLEKSRLLSDRFSAERPKGSFSTLEIQRTEQGDSAMYLCASSYFTSGGFADTQYFGPGTRLTVL.

This clonotype has just a few counts. V usage is TRBV6-1 and J usage is TRBJ1-5; D unresolved. There are 17 residues in the CDR3. Per the germline V gene, CDR1 is MNHNS and CDR2 is SASEGT. V was cut by 0 bases and J by 0 bases, with 12 bases left in between. CDR3 region: CASSEAPGSYSNQPQHF. The CDR3 DNA follows: TGTGCCAGCAGTGAAGCCCCCGGGAGTTATAGCAATCAGCCCCAGCATTTT.

The chain links TRBV15 to TRBJ1-4, with TRBD1 matching 9 bases. The V gene end was trimmed by 3 bases and the J gene end by 1 base; junction bases not matched to a gene: 3. The germline gives CDR1 LNHNV, CDR2 YYDKDF (reference sequence). The CDR3 sequence is 16 residues long. The CDR3 bases are TGTGCCACCAGCAGGAACAGGGGGCTAACTAATGAAAAACTGTTTTTT. Translation: CATSRNRGLTNEKLFF.

The rearrangement uses TRBV19 and TRBJ1-2; 8 bases agree with TRBD1. The CDR3 spans 12 residues. V lost 3 bases, J lost 7 bases, and 1 base stayed unmatched. Germline V gives CDR1 LNHDA, CDR2 SQIVND (reference sequence). The chain's CDR3 is CASSIQGAGYTF. The CDR3 DNA follows: TGTGCCAGTAGTATCCAGGGGGCTGGCTACACCTTC.

The V call is TRBV27, the J call TRBJ1-2; a weak D match, TRBD1 (5 bases). Germline V gene lookup returns CDR1 MNHEY and CDR2 SMNVEV (reference sequence). The CDR3 sequence is 14 residues long. With 5 bases removed from V and 8 bases from J, the gap between germline ends came to 18 bases. This CDR3 is CASSNSGTWDGYTF. The CDR3, as DNA: TGTGCCAGCAGTAACTCCGGGACCTGGGACGGCTACACCTTC.

This clonotype was seen only a few times. The V and J genes are TRBV11-2 and TRBJ1-5; D perhaps matches TRBD1 (5 bases). Trimming pared 1 base from V and 6 bases from J, leaving 10 bases between. Germline CDR1 SGHAT, CDR2 FQNNGV. This CDR3 is built from 14 residues. CDR3 region: CASSLGPGPQPQHF. For the CDR3, the DNA is TGTGCCAGCAGCTTAGGTCCAGGGCCTCAGCCCCAGCATTTT.

In this sample, this clonotype turned up many times. This chain connects TRBV11-2 to TRBJ2-7; TRBD1 aligns across 7 bases. This CDR3 spans 12 amino acids. The J segment lost 12 bases and the V segment lost 0 bases, leaving 5 bases of the junction unmatched. The germline V gene encodes CDR1 SGHAT and CDR2 FQNNGV. In nucleotides, the CDR3 is TGTGCCAGCAGCTTAGACGGACAGGCGCGGTACTTC. Its translation: CASSLDGQARYF.

The V gene is TRBV3-1, the J gene TRBJ2-5, with D unresolved. This CDR3 is 14 amino acids long. Trimming left V 4 bases short and J 5 bases short, with 14 bases between. Looked up from germline, CDR1 is LGHDT and CDR2 is YNNKEL (reference sequence). CDR3 coding DNA: TGTGCCAGCAGCCGGGCAAGTCCGACGGAGACCCAGTACTTC. It is translated as CASSRASPTETQYF.

This clonotype was seen a few times. The V call is TRBV20-1, the J call TRBJ2-5, with a possible D match to TRBD1 (6 bases). The CDR3 covers 14 residues. V gave up 5 bases and J gave up 2 bases, with 15 bases separating them. Germline V gene sequence: CDR1 DFQATT, CDR2 SNEGSKA (reference sequence). The CDR3 here is CSAHLGRGQETQYF. Written as DNA, the CDR3 is TGCAGTGCTCATCTGGGAAGGGGGCAAGAGACCCAGTACTTC.

J is TRBJ2-7 and V is TRBV11-1; no reliable D call. The CDR3 runs to 13 residues. CDR1 and CDR2 from the germline V gene are SGHAT and FQDESV (reference sequence). The V gene lost 6 bases and the J gene lost 4 bases, with 13 bases spanning the gap. The CDR3 coding sequence is TGTGCCAGCAGTACCCCGGGTGAATACGAGCAGTACTTC. Translating gives CASSTPGEYEQYF.

The chain has TRBV4-1 and TRBJ2-7, with D possibly being TRBD1 (6 bases). Trimming cost V 0 bases and J 6 bases, with 12 bases left between them. The V gene's germline CDR1 is MGHRA and CDR2 YSYEKL. There are 14 residues in the CDR3. The DNA of the CDR3 is TGCGCCAGCAGCCAAGACAGGGGTCTAGGCGAGCAGTACTTC. Protein: CASSQDRGLGEQYF.

The J gene is TRBJ2-1, the V gene TRBV14; D is possibly TRBD2 (5 bases). In germline, CDR1 is SGHDN, CDR2 FVKESK. V was clipped by 1 base and J by 7 bases, with 14 bases between them. This CDR3 region has 15 residues. The CDR3 DNA reads as TGTGCCAGCAGCCAAGTCGGTCGATCGGGGAATGAGCAGTTCTTC. Protein: CASSQVGRSGNEQFF. Variable domain in full (rest from reference TRBV14 and TRBJ2-1): EAGVTQFPSHSVIEKGQTVTLRCDPISGHDNLYWYRRVMGKEIKFLLHFVKESKQDESGMPNNRFLAERTGGTYSTLKVQPAELEDSGVYFCASSQVGRSGNEQFFGPGTRLTVL.

As DNA, the CDR3 is TGCAGTGCTAGAAGCTCTGAAAAACTGTTTTTT. Its protein product is CSARSSEKLFF. The rearrangement joins TRBV20-1 to TRBJ1-4; D gene uncertain. With 2 bases removed from V and 7 bases from J, the gap between germline ends came to 5 bases. The CDR3 consists of 11 residues. Germline V CDR1 and CDR2: DFQATT, SNEGSKA (reference sequence).

This clonotype occurred once. This rearrangement joins TRBV2 to TRBJ2-3; no firm D call. The CDR3 runs to 15 residues. Germline CDR1 SNHLY, CDR2 FYNNEI. Trimming shortened V by 1 base and J by 2 bases, and 10 bases separated the two germline ends. DNA of the CDR3: TGTGCCAGCAGTGAAGGGCTGAGGAACACAGATACGCAGTATTTT. This gives the protein CASSEGLRNTDTQYF.

This clonotype was detected a few times. The rearrangement uses TRBV28 and TRBJ2-4; a weak D match, TRBD1 (6 bases). V was pared by 5 bases and J by 0 bases, with 17 bases between. Germline V gene data show CDR1 as MDHEN and CDR2 as SYDVKM. The CDR3 is 17 amino acids. Written as DNA, the CDR3 is TGTGCCAGCAGTCCCCCCGGGACATACATAGCCAAAAACATTCAGTACTTC. Its translation: CASSPPGTYIAKNIQYF.

This clonotype came up a few times. This rearrangement joins TRBV20-1 to TRBJ2-7; D may be TRBD1 or TRBD2 (5 bases each). Deletions cut 4 bases from V and 6 bases from J, with 10 bases between. Looked up from germline, CDR1 is DFQATT and CDR2 is SNEGSKA (reference sequence). The CDR3 spans 11 residues. The CDR3 is CSAILRGEQYF. CDR3 coding DNA: TGCAGTGCTATACTGAGGGGCGAGCAGTACTTC.